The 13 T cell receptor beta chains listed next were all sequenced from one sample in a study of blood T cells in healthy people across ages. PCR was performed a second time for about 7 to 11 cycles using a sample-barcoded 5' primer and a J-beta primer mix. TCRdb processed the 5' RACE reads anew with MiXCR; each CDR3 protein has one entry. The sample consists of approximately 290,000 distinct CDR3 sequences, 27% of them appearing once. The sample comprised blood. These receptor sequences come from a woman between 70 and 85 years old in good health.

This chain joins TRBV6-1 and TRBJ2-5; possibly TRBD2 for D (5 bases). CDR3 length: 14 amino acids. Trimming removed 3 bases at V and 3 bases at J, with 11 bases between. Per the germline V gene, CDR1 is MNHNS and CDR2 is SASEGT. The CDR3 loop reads CASSEGGHEETQYF. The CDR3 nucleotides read TGTGCCAGCAGTGAGGGCGGGCACGAAGAGACCCAGTACTTC.

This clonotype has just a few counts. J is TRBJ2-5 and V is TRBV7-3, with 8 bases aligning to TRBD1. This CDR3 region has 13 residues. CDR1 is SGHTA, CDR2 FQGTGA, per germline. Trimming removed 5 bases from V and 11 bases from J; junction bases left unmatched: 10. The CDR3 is CASSPRQGWEQYF. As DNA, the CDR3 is TGTGCCAGCAGCCCCAGACAGGGGTGGGAGCAGTACTTC.

The DNA for the CDR3 is TGCAGTGCTAGAGACGCGGGGATATTAGAGACCCAGTACTTC. Its protein is CSARDAGILETQYF. V is TRBV20-1 and J is TRBJ2-5, with a possible D match to TRBD2 (6 bases). The germline V and J ends were trimmed by 0 bases and 4 bases, with 12 bases remaining between them. This CDR3 has 14 residues. CDR1 and CDR2 from the germline V gene are DFQATT and SNEGSKA (reference sequence).

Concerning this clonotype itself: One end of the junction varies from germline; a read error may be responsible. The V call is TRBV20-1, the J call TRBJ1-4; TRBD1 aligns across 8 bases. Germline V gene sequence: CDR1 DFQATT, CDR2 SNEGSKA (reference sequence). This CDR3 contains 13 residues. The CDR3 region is CCARTGRDEKLFF. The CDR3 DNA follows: TGCTGTGCTCGGACAGGGAGGGATGAAAAACTGTTTTTT.

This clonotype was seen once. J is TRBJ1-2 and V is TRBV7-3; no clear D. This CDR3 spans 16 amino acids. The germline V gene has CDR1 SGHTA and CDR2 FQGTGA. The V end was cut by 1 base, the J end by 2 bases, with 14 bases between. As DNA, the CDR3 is TGTGCCAGCAGCTTAAGCGGTACAGATATCAACTATGGCTACACCTTC. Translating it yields CASSLSGTDINYGYTF.

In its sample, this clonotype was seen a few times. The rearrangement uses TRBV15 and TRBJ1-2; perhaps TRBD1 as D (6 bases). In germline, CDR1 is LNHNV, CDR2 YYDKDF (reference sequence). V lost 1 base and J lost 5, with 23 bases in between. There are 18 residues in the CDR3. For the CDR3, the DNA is TGTGCCACCAGCAGAGTACCCTCAGCCGGGGGGCATACATATGGCTACACCTTC. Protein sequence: CATSRVPSAGGHTYGYTF.

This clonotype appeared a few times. The CDR3 nucleotides read TGTGCCAGCAGCTTAAAACAGGAAGGCAATTCACCCCTCCACTTT. Encoded protein: CASSLKQEGNSPLHF. The V call is TRBV7-8, the J call TRBJ1-6, with D perhaps matching TRBD1 (5 bases). Trimming removed 2 bases from V and 7 bases from J, with 12 bases in between. The CDR3 length is 15 residues. Looked up from germline, CDR1 is SGHVS and CDR2 is FQNEAQ.

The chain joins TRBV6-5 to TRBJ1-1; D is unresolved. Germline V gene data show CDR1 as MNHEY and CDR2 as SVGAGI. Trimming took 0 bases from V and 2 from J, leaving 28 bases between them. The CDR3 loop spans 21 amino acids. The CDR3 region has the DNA TGTGCCAGCAGTTACTCCTCCGGTCGAAGGTCCGGGTCCGGGCTCAACACTGAAGCTTTCTTT. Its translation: CASSYSSGRRSGSGLNTEAFF.

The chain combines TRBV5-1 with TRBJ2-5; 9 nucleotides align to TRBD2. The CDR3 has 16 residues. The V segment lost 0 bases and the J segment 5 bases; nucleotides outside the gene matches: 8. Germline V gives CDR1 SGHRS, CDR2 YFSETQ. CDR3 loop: CASSLAVREGHETQYF. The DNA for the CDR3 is TGCGCCAGCAGCTTGGCGGTGCGGGAGGGCCATGAGACCCAGTACTTC.

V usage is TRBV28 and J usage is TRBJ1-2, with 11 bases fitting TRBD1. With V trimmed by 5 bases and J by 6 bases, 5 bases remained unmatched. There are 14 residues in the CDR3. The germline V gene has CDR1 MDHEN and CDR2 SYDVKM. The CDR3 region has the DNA TGTGCCAGCAGTCGTTCGGGACAGGGGGATGGCTACACCTTC. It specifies CASSRSGQGDGYTF.

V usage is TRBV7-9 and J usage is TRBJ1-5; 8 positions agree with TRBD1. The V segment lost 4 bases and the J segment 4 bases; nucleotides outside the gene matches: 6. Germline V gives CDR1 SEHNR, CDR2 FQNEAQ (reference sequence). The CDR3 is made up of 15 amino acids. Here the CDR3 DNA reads TGTGCCAGCAGCTCGACAGGGGAGGTAAATCAGCCCCAGCATTTT. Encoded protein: CASSSTGEVNQPQHF.

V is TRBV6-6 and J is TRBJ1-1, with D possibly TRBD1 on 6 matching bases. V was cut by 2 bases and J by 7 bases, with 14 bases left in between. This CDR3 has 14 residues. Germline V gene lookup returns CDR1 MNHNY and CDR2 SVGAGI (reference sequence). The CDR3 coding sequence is TGTGCCAGCAGTTACGGCAGGGGCGGGATTGAAGCTTTCTTT. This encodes CASSYGRGGIEAFF.

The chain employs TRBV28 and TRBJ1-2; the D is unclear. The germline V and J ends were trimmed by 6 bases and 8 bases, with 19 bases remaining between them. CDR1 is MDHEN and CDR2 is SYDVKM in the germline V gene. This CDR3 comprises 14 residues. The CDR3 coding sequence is TGTGCCAGCAGAACAGACCCGGGCCATCGGGGCTACACCTTC. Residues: CASRTDPGHRGYTF.